This T cell receptor beta chain was identified during a study of T cells in localized non-small cell lung cancer. Whole-study results and caveats: Greater blood T cell density accompanied longer overall survival. The tumor had only one region sequenced, so heterogeneity remains possible. When the top 100 tumor clones were examined, a median about 60 of them also appeared in the adjacent lung, which was paired and uninvolved. Uninvolved adjacent lung showed the highest T cell clonality, exceeding tumor.

Worth noting for this clone: Its specificity is not known.

Sequencing used immunoSEQ multiplex PCR; TCRdb keeps in-frame clones, though not all of them. The sample gives 30,000 to 35,000 clones, 85% to 95% of which show up once; 6.5% to 10% is in the top ten. CDR1 is SQVTM, CDR2 ANQGSEA, per germline. The V and J ends lost 3 bases and 2 bases, in that order; junction bases with no gene match: 9. The CDR3 runs to 16 residues. The source was peripheral blood, collected before any cancer treatment. This TCR came from a female donor older than 55 with stage I lung adenocarcinoma. The chain links TRBV29-1 to TRBJ2-1; 8 nucleotides line up with TRBD2. DNA of the CDR3: TGCAGCGTTGATTCCCCGGGGGGGAGACCCTACAATGAGCAGTTCTTC. Protein sequence: CSVDSPGGRPYNEQFF.